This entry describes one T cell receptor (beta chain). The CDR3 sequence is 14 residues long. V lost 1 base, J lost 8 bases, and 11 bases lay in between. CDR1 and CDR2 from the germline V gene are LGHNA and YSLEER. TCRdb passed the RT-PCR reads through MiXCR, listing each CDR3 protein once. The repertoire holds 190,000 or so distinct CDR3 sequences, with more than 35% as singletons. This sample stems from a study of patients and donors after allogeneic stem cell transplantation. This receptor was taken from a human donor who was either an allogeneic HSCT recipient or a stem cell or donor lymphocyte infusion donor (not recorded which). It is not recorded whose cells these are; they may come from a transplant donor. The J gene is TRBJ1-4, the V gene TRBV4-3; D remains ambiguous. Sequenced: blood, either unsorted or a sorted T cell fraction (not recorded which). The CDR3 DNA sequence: TGCGCCAGCAGCCAAGTGAGGGTTGGGGAAAAACTGTTTTTT. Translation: CASSQVRVGEKLFF.